This record covers a single T cell receptor beta chain. Its antigen target is currently unknown. No quality values exist for individual bases; no much larger clone is one base distant. At one collaborating source in Seattle, patients were enrolled during active infection and were followed longitudinally through the course of disease. Collaborating institutions collected whole blood in K2EDTA tubes following their own protocols. For TCRbeta analysis, collaborators shipped samples in one of three forms: frozen whole blood, isolated PBMCs, or DNA extracted from either of those sample types. This sample stems from a study of blood T cell repertoires in COVID-19 (dated by TCRdb to 2020 to 2022). For the study in its entirety: The collaborator samples originated in the United States, Italy and Spain and spanned the acute and convalescent phases of COVID-19. The material from the prospective study consisted of cDNA or gDNA derived from T cells, B-cell-depleted T cells, or PBMCs. Deeply sampled blood TCRbeta repertoires from subjects exposed to, actively infected with, or recovered from COVID-19 were included in the dataset. The sample metadata nearly always contained a de-identified subject ID, COVID-19 status, age in years and sex. Where available, HLA class I and class II types were obtained from metadata supplied by the sample provider rather than from assay-based typing. Samples came from the ongoing ImmuneRACE study (first 160 participants) plus 1,254 subjects from 6 global collaborators. The repertoires were released in a freely available public database meant as a resource for research on the immune response to SARS-CoV-2.

The study at large found these results: How much clinical and demographic metadata was included differed by source and by participant, and the metadata was provided uncurated.

TCRbeta CDR3 regions were amplified from genomic DNA using the immunoSEQ Assay, a bias-controlled multiplex PCR. In the original analysis: Nucleated cell counts per sample were estimated from amplification of reference gene primers within the assay. Sequence reads were collapsed and filtered to measure the absolute abundance of every unique TCRbeta CDR3 rearrangement. Productive Simpson clonality was computed per sample as the square root of Simpson's diversity index over productive rearrangements. This is the immuneACCESS table as TCRdb keeps it, with only in-frame sequences that have V and J called. A part of the clones is gone; compared with another copy, unresolved V genes explain less than half, and the rest is unexplained. V and J calls and clone size follow that table, whereas D and trimming were derived from the DNA. The sample table lists roughly 570,000 clones, about 88% of them with a count of one. The biggest ten clones account for roughly 7.3% of the sample.

There are 15 amino acids in the CDR3, from cysteine to phenylalanine inclusive. The read is trimmed to its CDR3 DNA, 45 bases read in frame from base 1. The V end gives up 5 bases and the J end 5 bases, leaving 8 bases in the junction not matched to a gene. In the germline V gene, CDR1 corresponds to SGHTA and CDR2 to FQGTGA. The chain couples TRBV7-3 to TRBJ2-2; the central 7 bases match TRBD1. The TCR originated in a woman in her 50s with COVID-19, enrolled during active disease. The material sequenced was peripheral blood. The sequenced DNA: TGTGCCAGCAGCCCCGACAGGGTCCGGACCGGGGAGCTGTTTTTT. It is translated as CASSPDRVRTGELFF.